This T cell receptor beta chain comes out of a study of cytomegalovirus exposure and HLA in healthy donors. The study's findings and limits: Some V segments (TRBV6-2 and TRBV6-3 among them) were excluded as indistinguishable. Previously analyzed data showed that most TCR beta V segments were productive at a frequency of about 90% or about 30%.

Regarding this clone: Antigen specificity is unknown.

When sampled, the donors appeared nominally healthy, though they likely had unrecorded immune exposures. This CDR3 region has 14 residues. From germline, CDR1 is LNHDA and CDR2 SQIVND (reference sequence). The junction had 4 bases not matched to a gene; V was cut back by 4 bases and J by 4 bases. PCR used 60 Vbeta primers and 13 Jbeta primers. The method was immunoSEQ multiplex PCR; TCRdb's version includes in-frame clones alone and lacks a portion of them. This sample has 180,000 or so clones, with just under 80% found just once. The gene calls are TRBV19 and TRBJ2-3; 8 bases match TRBD2. The sample taken for sequencing was PBMCs. This TCR was sampled from a woman in her 30s in good health and CMV-seronegative. The CDR3 sequence is CASSSQRGPDTQYF. In DNA form, the CDR3 reads TGTGCCAGTAGTAGCCAGCGGGGGCCAGATACGCAGTATTTT.